Below are 21 T cell receptor beta chains sequenced from a single sample in a study of metastatic and nonmetastatic thyroid tumors. Ahead of thyroid surgery, no patient had received treatment of any kind. TCRdb re-called the PCR reads with MiXCR. The sample contains approximately 15,000 clones, roughly a quarter of which appear only once. Sequenced material: tumor tissue. The source is a female donor with papillary thyroid cancer or a benign thyroid nodule (not recorded which). Some clones in this sample may be carry-over from other donors' samples.

This clone was detected ten times or more. The V gene is TRBV7-2, the J gene TRBJ1-4; no clear D gene. Germline V CDR1 and CDR2: SGHTA, FQGNSA. V was clipped by 2 bases and J by 3 bases, with 7 bases between them. The CDR3 covers 14 residues. The CDR3 is CASSLRVANEKLFF. For the CDR3, the DNA is TGTGCCAGCAGCTTAAGGGTTGCTAATGAAAAACTGTTTTTT.

The table lists this clone with many counts. This chain links TRBV6-1 with TRBJ1-5; maybe TRBD1 (5 bases). Germline V gene lookup returns CDR1 MNHNS and CDR2 SASEGT. Trimming took 6 bases from V and 4 from J, leaving 13 bases between them. The CDR3 spans 14 residues. CDR3 in amino acids: CASRLQATNQPQHF. The CDR3 nucleotides are TGTGCCAGCAGGTTACAGGCCACAAATCAGCCCCAGCATTTT.

At least ten counts were recorded for this clone. The chain employs TRBV18 and TRBJ2-4, with 9 bases matching TRBD1. This CDR3 spans 18 amino acids. The germline gives CDR1 KGHSH, CDR2 LQKENI. The V segment lost 0 bases and the J segment 0 bases; nucleotides outside the gene matches: 6. The CDR3 nucleotides read TGTGCCAGCTCACCACCGGACAGGGGCCATCTAGCCAAAAACATTCAGTACTTC. Translated, it gives CASSPPDRGHLAKNIQYF.

By share, this clone counts as medium-sized. The chain links TRBV19 to TRBJ2-7; TRBD2 might be the D (6 bases). Trimming left V 5 bases short and J 0 bases short, with 11 bases between. The germline V gene encodes CDR1 LNHDA and CDR2 SQIVND (reference sequence). The CDR3 totals 14 residues. The CDR3 reads CASSRDSDSYEQYF. The DNA for the CDR3 is TGTGCCAGTAGTCGGGACTCGGACTCCTACGAGCAGTACTTC.

This clone was seen a few times. The junction does not match germline at one end; this may be a read error. This sequence joins TRBV28 and TRBJ1-5; 8 bases match TRBD1. This CDR3 contains 14 residues. CDR1 MDHEN and CDR2 SYDVKM come from the germline V gene. The CDR3 here is CASSFTGGNQPKHF. As DNA, the CDR3 is TGTGCCAGCAGTTTTACAGGGGGAAATCAGCCCAAGCATTTT. The complete variable domain, with remaining parts taken from reference TRBV28 and TRBJ1-5, reads DVKVTQSSRYLVKRTGEKVFLECVQDMDHENMFWYRQDPGLGLRLIYFSYDVKMKEKGDIPEGYSVSREKKERFSLILESASTNQTSMYLCASSFTGGNQPKHFGDGTRLSIL.

This clone was observed at least ten times. Germline and junction disagree at one end, which may indicate a read error. V usage is TRBV7-9 and J usage is TRBJ2-2; 14 nucleotides agree with TRBD2. CDR3 length: 19 amino acids. Per germline, CDR1 SEHNR and CDR2 FQNEAQ (reference sequence). This CDR3 reads CASSPRLAGGRVNPGELFF. The CDR3, as DNA: TGTGCCAGCAGCCCGCGACTAGCGGGAGGGAGGGTGAACCCCGGGGAGCTGTTTTTT.

This clone was observed at least ten times. The chain recombines TRBV5-8 with TRBJ2-5; D call uncertain. This CDR3 is built from 13 residues. The germline V gene has CDR1 SGHTS and CDR2 YDEGEE. V was pared by 1 base and J by 2 bases, with 6 bases between. This CDR3 is CASSLTLQETQYF. CDR3 DNA: TGTGCCAGCAGCTTGACACTACAAGAGACCCAGTACTTC.

Ten or more counts support this clone. The V gene is TRBV20-1, the J gene TRBJ2-1, with 7 bases matching TRBD2. CDR3 length equals 13 residues. V gave up 5 bases and J gave up 5 bases; unmatched junction bases: 6. CDR1 DFQATT and CDR2 SNEGSKA come from the germline V gene (reference sequence). CDR3 residues: CSARGRSDNEQFF. For the CDR3, the DNA is TGCAGTGCTCGCGGGAGATCAGACAATGAGCAGTTCTTC.

This clone is judged medium-sized. J is TRBJ2-7 and V is TRBV6-1, with 7 bases aligning to TRBD1. Per the germline V gene, CDR1 is MNHNS and CDR2 is SASEGT. The CDR3 has 13 amino acids. Unmatched junction bases numbered 6, after V lost 6 bases and J lost 4 bases. The CDR3 loop reads CASRARGFYEQYF. CDR3 coding DNA: TGTGCCAGCAGGGCCAGGGGGTTTTACGAGCAGTACTTC.

In the case of this clone: With a much larger clone just one base away, this may be a read error. The chain recombines TRBV5-4 with TRBJ2-1; the match to TRBD2 covers 8 bases. The CDR3 covers 15 residues. In germline, CDR1 is SGHNT, CDR2 YYREEE (reference sequence). CDR3 sequence: CASIAAGDSYNGQFF. For the CDR3, the DNA is TGTGCCAGCATCGCAGCGGGAGACTCCTACAATGGGCAGTTCTTC. Full variable domain (rest looked up from reference TRBV5-4 and TRBJ2-1): ETGVTQSPTHLIKTRGQQVTLRCSSQSGHNTVSWYQQALGQGPQFIFQYYREEENGRGNFPPRFSGLQFPNYSSELNVNALELDDSALYLCASIAAGDSYNGQFFGPGTRLTVL.

Regarding this clone: An end of the junction does not agree with germline; a read error may underlie this. This sequence joins TRBV11-2 and TRBJ2-3; D ambiguous. The germline gives CDR1 SGHAT, CDR2 FQNNGV. CDR3 length equals 12 residues. The CDR3 loop reads CTSSLEVNTQYF. The CDR3 bases are TGTACCAGCAGCTTAGAGGTGAATACGCAGTATTTT. The full variable domain, with the rest looked up from reference TRBV11-2 and TRBJ2-3, is EAGVAQSPRYKIIEKRQSVAFWCNPISGHATLYWYQQILGQGPKLLIQFQNNGVVDDSQLPKDRFSAERLKGVDSTLKIQPAKLEDSAVYLCTSSLEVNTQYFGPGTRLTVL.

This clone occurred many times. Within the sample, other DNA sequences also encode this same CDR3. The chain uses TRBV28 and TRBJ2-3; possible D gene TRBD1, 6 bases. The V end was cut by 5 bases, the J end by 1 base, with 13 bases between. Germline values: CDR1 MDHEN, CDR2 SYDVKM. This CDR3 has 15 amino acids. The CDR3 reads CASSTTGFGTDTQYF. The CDR3 DNA is TGTGCCAGCAGTACCACAGGGTTCGGCACAGATACGCAGTATTTT.

This clone appeared many times. This chain uses TRBV3-1 with TRBJ2-3; tentative D call: TRBD2 (6 bases). V lost 0 bases, J lost 5 bases, and 12 bases lay in between. Per the germline V gene, CDR1 is LGHDT and CDR2 is YNNKEL (reference sequence). This CDR3 region has 15 residues. The CDR3 reads CASSQESGEVDTQYF. Here the CDR3 DNA reads TGTGCCAGCAGCCAAGAATCGGGAGAGGTAGATACGCAGTATTTT.

This clone was found many times. This sequence joins TRBV9 and TRBJ2-3, with 7 bases that match TRBD2. V lost 1 base and J lost 4; bases outside the gene matches: 9. The CDR3 has 16 amino acids. Germline CDR1 and CDR2: SGDLS and YYNGEE. CDR3 sequence reads: CASSVSGGGPSDTQYF. CDR3 coding DNA: TGTGCCAGCAGCGTATCGGGGGGAGGGCCATCAGATACGCAGTATTTT.

The genes are TRBV20-1 and TRBJ1-1; tentatively, D is TRBD1 (5 bases). Germline CDR1 is DFQATT and CDR2 is SNEGSKA (reference sequence). This CDR3 is 17 amino acids long. V was cut by 5 bases and J by 0 bases, with 22 bases left in between. This CDR3 is CSAQRRGEAPLNTEAFF. CDR3 DNA sequence: TGCAGTGCTCAAAGGCGGGGGGAGGCGCCGTTGAACACTGAAGCTTTCTTT.

This clone is medium-sized by share. This rearrangement joins TRBV6-2 or TRBV6-3 to TRBJ1-1; 8 bases match TRBD1. Germline V lookup: CDR1 MNHEY, CDR2 SVGEGT. The CDR3 is 13 residues long. V shed 4 bases, J shed 4 bases, and the junction held 2 bases outside the gene matches. CDR3 in amino acids: CASSFTGGTEAFF. As DNA, the CDR3 is TGTGCCAGCAGTTTTACAGGGGGCACTGAAGCTTTCTTT.

This clone was counted many times. This chain joins TRBV19 and TRBJ2-7; D uncertain. Germline lookup yields CDR1 LNHDA and CDR2 SQIVND (reference sequence). The germline V and J ends were trimmed by 4 bases and 4 bases, with 8 bases remaining between them. This CDR3 contains 12 residues. The CDR3 spells CASSTSSYEQYF. For the CDR3, the DNA is TGTGCCAGTAGTACCTCATCTTACGAGCAGTACTTC.

Worth noting for this clone: A much larger clone differs by one base, so this may be a read error. At the DNA level, this CDR3 is encoded by other sequences in the same sample as well. The chain carries TRBV7-6 and TRBJ2-5; no firm D call. The CDR3 sequence is 15 residues long. Germline lookup yields CDR1 SGHVS and CDR2 FNYEAQ. The V end was cut by 5 bases, the J end by 5 bases, with 18 bases between. In nucleotides, the CDR3 is TGTGCCAGCAGCCCGAGACTTCTTTCTTCGGAGACCCAGTACTTC. Residues: CASSPRLLSSETQYF.

In its sample, this clone ranks as medium-sized. This chain connects TRBV7-9 to TRBJ1-2; possibly TRBD1 for D (6 bases). This CDR3 contains 12 residues. Germline values: CDR1 SEHNR, CDR2 FQNEAQ (reference sequence). Trimming took 4 bases from V and 3 from J, leaving 6 bases between them. CDR3 region: CASSSGDYGYTF. CDR3 nucleotides: TGTGCCAGCAGCTCAGGGGACTATGGCTACACCTTC.

This clone rates as medium-sized. The chain joins TRBV11-3 to TRBJ2-7, with 10 bases identical to TRBD2. Trimming removed 0 bases from V and 4 bases from J; junction bases left unmatched: 6. Germline values: CDR1 SGHNT, CDR2 YENEEA. The length of the CDR3 is 16 residues. DNA for the CDR3: TGTGCCAGCAGCTTAGAGGCTAGCGGGAGAGGATACGAGCAGTACTTC. The encoded protein is CASSLEASGRGYEQYF.

The chain uses TRBV20-1 and TRBJ2-3, with a possible D match to TRBD1 (5 bases). This CDR3 region has 12 residues. Germline-derived CDR1 and CDR2 are DFQATT and SNEGSKA (reference sequence). V lost 1 base and J lost 3, with 5 bases in between. CDR3 bases: TGCAGTGCTAGAGGACAGACAGATACGCAGTATTTT. It translates to CSARGQTDTQYF.